The 23 T cell receptor beta chains listed next were all sequenced from one sample in a study of CD8 T cells in ankylosing spondylitis. TCRdb redid the calling of the 5' RACE reads with MiXCR, one entry per CDR3 protein. Of about 250,000 distinct CDR3 sequences in the sample, roughly 32% were seen once. Sequenced material: blood, either unsorted or a sorted T cell fraction (not recorded which). These TCRs come from a male donor with ankylosing spondylitis or in good health (not recorded which).

The V and J genes are TRBV6-1 and TRBJ2-5, with 15 bases lining up with TRBD2. The junction had 2 bases not matched to a gene; V was cut back by 6 bases and J by 3 bases. CDR1 is MNHNS and CDR2 is SASEGT in the germline V gene. This CDR3 spans 15 amino acids. The CDR3, as DNA: TGTGCCAGCAGCCGGACTAGCGGGGGGGAAGAGACCCAGTACTTC. It is translated as CASSRTSGGEETQYF.

This clonotype showed up just a few times. The gene calls are TRBV4-1 and TRBJ1-5; tentative D call: TRBD1 (5 bases). V gave up 1 base and J gave up 6 bases, with 16 bases separating them. Germline CDR1 is MGHRA and CDR2 is YSYEKL. The CDR3 is 16 residues long. CDR3 DNA sequence: TGCGCCAGCAGCCAAGGTTGGGGCGCTCTGGGTCAGCCCCAGCATTTT. Translated: CASSQGWGALGQPQHF.

The V gene is TRBV18, the J gene TRBJ2-7; 7 bases are a match to TRBD2. CDR3 size: 13 residues. Germline values: CDR1 KGHSH, CDR2 LQKENI. V was clipped by 1 base and J by 7 bases; unmatched bases: 4. DNA of the CDR3: TGTGCCAGCTCACCACGCGGGGGACCGGAGCAGTACTTC. Translated: CASSPRGGPEQYF.

Only a few counts were recorded for this clonotype. This sequence joins TRBV15 and TRBJ1-5, with D uncertain. The ends were cut back, 0 bases at V and 4 bases at J, with 10 bases in the middle. This CDR3 is 15 amino acids long. Germline V gene lookup returns CDR1 LNHNV and CDR2 YYDKDF (reference sequence). CDR3 bases: TGTGCCACCAGCAGAGATCTAGGGTTTAATCAGCCCCAGCATTTT. It translates to CATSRDLGFNQPQHF.

This clonotype was counted a few times. This chain links TRBV5-1 with TRBJ1-1, with TRBD1 as a possible D gene (6 bases). The CDR3 consists of 15 residues. The V and J ends lost 1 base and 6 bases respectively, with 16 bases between them. From germline, CDR1 is SGHRS and CDR2 YFSETQ. This chain's CDR3 is CASSLTGAVLAEAFF. As DNA, the CDR3 is TGCGCCAGCAGCTTGACGGGGGCGGTTTTGGCTGAAGCTTTCTTT.

The V gene is TRBV6-5, the J gene TRBJ1-2; the match to TRBD1 covers 7 bases. Trimming at V came to 3 bases and at J to 8 bases, leaving 12 bases not matched to a gene. The CDR3 has 15 amino acids. The germline V gene encodes CDR1 MNHEY and CDR2 SVGAGI. CDR3 sequence (DNA): TGTGCCAGCAGTTATAACCCAGACAGGGATTCCGGCTACACCTTC. As protein: CASSYNPDRDSGYTF.

This clonotype appeared a few times. The chain has TRBV12-3 or TRBV12-4 and TRBJ2-1, with 7 positions matching TRBD2. The CDR3 contains 15 residues. V was pared by 6 bases and J by 7 bases, with 12 bases of the junction left unmatched. The CDR3 here is CASSPRGEGRNEQFF. The DNA for the CDR3 is TGTGCCAGCAGCCCACGGGGGGAAGGACGAAATGAGCAGTTCTTC.

This clonotype was observed a few times. CDR3 protein: CATARTGWNQPQHF. CDR3 in DNA: TGTGCCACCGCAAGGACAGGATGGAATCAGCCCCAGCATTTT. V usage is TRBV12-3 or TRBV12-4 and J usage is TRBJ1-5; TRBD1 agrees at 7 bases. The CDR3 extends over 14 amino acids. With 10 bases clipped from V and 4 bases from J, the junction kept 10 bases outside the gene matches.

The V and J genes are TRBV12-3 or TRBV12-4 and TRBJ2-7; 11 nucleotides line up with TRBD2. The CDR3 is made up of 14 amino acids. The ends lost 5 bases at V and 5 bases at J; junction bases unmatched: 5. CDR3 residues: CASSDSGGAHEQYF. CDR3 bases: TGTGCCAGCAGTGATAGCGGGGGGGCGCACGAGCAGTACTTC.

This clonotype was counted only a few times. This chain connects TRBV24-1 to TRBJ2-3; perhaps TRBD2 as D (5 bases). The V end lost 9 bases, the J end lost 0 bases, and 12 bases lay between the germline ends. The CDR3 spans 14 residues. Per germline, CDR1 KGHDR and CDR2 SFDVKD. This chain's CDR3 is CATGDTGSTDTQYF. CDR3 in DNA: TGTGCCACCGGCGACACGGGAAGCACAGATACGCAGTATTTT.

This clonotype showed up just a few times. V is TRBV24-1 and J is TRBJ2-2, with D unresolved. Germline V gene lookup returns CDR1 KGHDR and CDR2 SFDVKD. The CDR3 covers 13 residues. Between the trimmed V and J ends, which lost 5 bases and 5 bases, there was a span of 8 bases. DNA of the CDR3: TGTGCCACCAGTGCCCTCGGGACCGGGGAGCTGTTTTTT. It encodes CATSALGTGELFF.

V usage is TRBV4-1 and J usage is TRBJ2-7; D unresolved. CDR3 length: 12 amino acids. CDR1 and CDR2 from the germline V gene are MGHRA and YSYEKL. V was trimmed by 5 bases and J by 5 bases, leaving 10 bases between them. This CDR3 is CASSFGPNEQYF. The DNA for the CDR3 is TGCGCCAGCAGCTTCGGACCCAACGAGCAGTACTTC.

The CDR3 reads CASSEAAYEQYF. CDR3 in DNA: TGTGCCAGCAGCGAAGCGGCCTACGAGCAGTACTTC. The chain combines TRBV3-1 with TRBJ2-7; the D gene is possibly TRBD2 (5 bases). This CDR3 region has 12 residues. V shed 5 bases and J shed 2 bases, with 7 bases lying between them. Germline V lookup: CDR1 LGHDT, CDR2 YNNKEL (reference sequence).

This clonotype appeared a few times. The V and J genes are TRBV20-1 and TRBJ2-7, with 10 bases matching TRBD1. This CDR3 is built from 14 residues. Germline assignment: CDR1 DFQATT and CDR2 SNEGSKA (reference sequence). V shed 6 bases and J 2 bases; nucleotides not matched to a gene: 7. The CDR3 here is CSAKTGTGAYEQYF. CDR3 sequence (DNA): TGCAGTGCCAAAACCGGGACAGGGGCCTACGAGCAGTACTTC.

The V call is TRBV12-3 or TRBV12-4, the J call TRBJ1-2; D remains ambiguous. CDR3 length equals 13 residues. Trimming took 2 bases from V and 7 from J, leaving 11 bases between them. CDR3 DNA: TGTGCCAGCAGTTTACGGTACGAGGGTGGCTACACCTTC. Translated, it gives CASSLRYEGGYTF.

Here the CDR3 reads CASSQLNRDEQFF. As DNA, the CDR3 is TGCGCCAGCAGCCAGCTAAACAGGGATGAGCAGTTCTTC. J is TRBJ2-1 and V is TRBV4-1, with a weak D call TRBD1 (6 bases). V was trimmed by 3 bases and J by 8 bases, leaving 11 bases between them. Germline CDR1 is MGHRA and CDR2 is YSYEKL. The CDR3 covers 13 residues.

This chain links TRBV20-1 with TRBJ1-4; TRBD1 is a possible D gene (5 bases). This CDR3 has 13 residues. The V end lost 6 bases, the J end lost 7 bases, and 15 bases lay between the germline ends. Germline V CDR1 and CDR2: DFQATT, SNEGSKA (reference sequence). The CDR3 loop reads CSARPQGLEKLFF. The CDR3 nucleotides read TGCAGTGCCCGCCCCCAGGGACTTGAAAAACTGTTTTTT.

CDR3 DNA sequence: TGCGCCAGCAGCAGGGGAAATGTCGGGGAGCTGTTTTTT. Protein product: CASSRGNVGELFF. J is TRBJ2-2 and V is TRBV5-1; D is perhaps TRBD1 (5 bases). V dropped 4 bases and J dropped 7 bases, with 11 bases sitting between them. This CDR3 spans 13 amino acids. Germline V gives CDR1 SGHRS, CDR2 YFSETQ.

The chain combines TRBV11-2 with TRBJ2-7, with D uncertain. The CDR3 is 13 amino acids. Trimming shortened V by 2 bases and J by 2 bases, and 7 bases separated the two germline ends. From germline, CDR1 is SGHAT and CDR2 FQNNGV. CDR3 in amino acids: CASSLTPPYEQYF. The CDR3 nucleotides read TGTGCCAGCAGCTTAACCCCACCCTACGAGCAGTACTTC. The full variable domain, in which reference TRBV11-2 and TRBJ2-7 provide the parts outside the CDR3, is EAGVAQSPRYKIIEKRQSVAFWCNPISGHATLYWYQQILGQGPKLLIQFQNNGVVDDSQLPKDRFSAERLKGVDSTLKIQPAKLEDSAVYLCASSLTPPYEQYFGPGTRLTVT.

This rearrangement joins TRBV7-2 to TRBJ2-7, with 9 bases lining up with TRBD1. The CDR3 runs 15 residues. Trimming took 2 bases from V and 5 from J; bases not matched to a gene: 7. Germline V gene data show CDR1 as SGHTA and CDR2 as FQGNSA. CDR3 loop: CASSLTRDRAHEQYF. DNA of the CDR3: TGTGCCAGCAGCTTAACTAGGGACAGGGCCCACGAGCAGTACTTC.

This clonotype was seen a handful of times. V and J are TRBV28 and TRBJ2-7; TRBD2 might be the D (6 bases). The germline V and J ends were trimmed by 3 bases and 6 bases, with 12 bases remaining between them. CDR3 length: 13 amino acids. The germline CDR1 and CDR2 sequences are MDHEN and SYDVKM. The CDR3 sequence: CASSFGGRGEQYF. The DNA for the CDR3 is TGTGCCAGCAGTTTCGGGGGTCGAGGCGAGCAGTACTTC.

This clonotype was counted a few times. The V gene is TRBV12-3 or TRBV12-4, the J gene TRBJ2-2, with a tentative D call TRBD1 (5 bases). The CDR3 runs 15 residues. V was clipped by 5 bases and J by 0 bases, with 10 bases between them. The CDR3 region has the DNA TGTGCCAGCAGTAATGGACACTCGAACACCGGGGAGCTGTTTTTT. Its protein product is CASSNGHSNTGELFF.

This sequence joins TRBV10-3 and TRBJ1-2, with TRBD1 identical over 7 bases. The CDR3 loop spans 14 amino acids. With 3 bases clipped from V and 6 bases from J, the junction kept 7 bases outside the gene matches. Germline V lookup: CDR1 ENHRY, CDR2 SYGVKD. The CDR3, as DNA: TGTGCCATCAGTGATGAGGGGGCCAGGGATGGCTACACCTTC. Its protein is CAISDEGARDGYTF.